The clone carrying this T cell receptor (beta chain) was counted only a few times. The data were taken from a study of identical twins. The CDR3 length is 13 residues. Germline CDR1 reads SGHRS; CDR2 reads YFSETQ. TCRdb independently ran MiXCR on the 5' RACE reads; one entry per CDR3 protein. Altogether around 1.7 million distinct CDR3 sequences are present, around a third being singletons, with the ten largest covering 0.25% to 0.3%. The sample was cord blood. The sequence came from a newborn girl in good health. The chain is built from TRBV5-1 and TRBJ2-5, with D possibly TRBD2 on 5 matching bases. The J call may be in error: the DNA end matches TRBJ2-7 better. The CDR3 region has the DNA TGCGCCAGCAGGGAGGCAGAGGCCAACGAGCAGTACTTC. It codes for CASREAEANEQYF.